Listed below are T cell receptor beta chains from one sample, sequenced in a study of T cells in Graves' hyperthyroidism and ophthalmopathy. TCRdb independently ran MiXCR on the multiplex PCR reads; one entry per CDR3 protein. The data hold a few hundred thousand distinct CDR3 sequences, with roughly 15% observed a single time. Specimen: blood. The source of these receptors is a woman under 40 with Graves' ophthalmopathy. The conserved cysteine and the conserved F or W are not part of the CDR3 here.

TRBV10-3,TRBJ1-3,AIQRTFSGNTIY
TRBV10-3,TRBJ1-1,AIRGGLTGAVAEAF
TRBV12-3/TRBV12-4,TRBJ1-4,ASSLIQGGEKLF
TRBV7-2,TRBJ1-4,ASSLRGQGREKLF
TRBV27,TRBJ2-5,ASSLTPFGERQY
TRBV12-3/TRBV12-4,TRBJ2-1,ASNPPGQGYNEQF
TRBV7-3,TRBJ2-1,ASSLSPGRNEQF
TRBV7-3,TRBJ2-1,ASSLTKAHEQF
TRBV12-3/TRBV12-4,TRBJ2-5,ASSPRDSLLETQY
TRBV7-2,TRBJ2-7,ASSLPNRGGYEQY